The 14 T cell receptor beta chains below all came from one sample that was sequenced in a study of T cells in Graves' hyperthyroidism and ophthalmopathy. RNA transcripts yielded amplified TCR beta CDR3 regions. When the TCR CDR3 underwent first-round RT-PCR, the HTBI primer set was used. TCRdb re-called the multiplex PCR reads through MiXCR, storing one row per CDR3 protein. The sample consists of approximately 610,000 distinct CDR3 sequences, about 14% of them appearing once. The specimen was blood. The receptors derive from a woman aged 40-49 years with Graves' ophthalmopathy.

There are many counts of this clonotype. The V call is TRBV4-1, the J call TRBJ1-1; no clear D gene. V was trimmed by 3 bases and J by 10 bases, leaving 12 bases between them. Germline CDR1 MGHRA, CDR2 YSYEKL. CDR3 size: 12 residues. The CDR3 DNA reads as TGCGCCAGCAGCCAGCAAGATCGGCGAGCTTTCTTT. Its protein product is CASSQQDRRAFF.

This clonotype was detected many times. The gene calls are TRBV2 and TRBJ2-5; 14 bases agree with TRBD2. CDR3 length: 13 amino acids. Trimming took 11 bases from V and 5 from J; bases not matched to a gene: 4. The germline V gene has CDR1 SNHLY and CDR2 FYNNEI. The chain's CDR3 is CAGRLAGGETQYF. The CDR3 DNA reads TGTGCCGGACGACTAGCGGGAGGGGAGACCCAGTACTTC.

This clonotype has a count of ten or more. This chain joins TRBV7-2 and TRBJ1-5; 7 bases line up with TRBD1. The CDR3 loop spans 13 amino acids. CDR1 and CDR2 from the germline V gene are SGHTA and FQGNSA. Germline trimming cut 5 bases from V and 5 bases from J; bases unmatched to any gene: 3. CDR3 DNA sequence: TGTGCCAGCAGCCCCGACAGGGATCAGCCCCAGCATTTT. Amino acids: CASSPDRDQPQHF.

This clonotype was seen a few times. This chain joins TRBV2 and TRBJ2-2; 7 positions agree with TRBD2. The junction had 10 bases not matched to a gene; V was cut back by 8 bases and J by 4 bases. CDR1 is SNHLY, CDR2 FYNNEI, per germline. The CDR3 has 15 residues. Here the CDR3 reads CASQKRLAGTGELFF. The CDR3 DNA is TGTGCCAGCCAAAAAAGACTAGCCGGCACCGGGGAGCTGTTTTTT.

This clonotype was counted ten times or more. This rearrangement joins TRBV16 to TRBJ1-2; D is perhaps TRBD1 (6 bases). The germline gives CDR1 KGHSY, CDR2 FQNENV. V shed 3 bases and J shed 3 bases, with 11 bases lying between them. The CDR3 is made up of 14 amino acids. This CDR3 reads CASSHGQKYYGYTF. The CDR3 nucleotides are TGTGCCAGCAGCCACGGACAGAAATACTATGGCTACACCTTC.

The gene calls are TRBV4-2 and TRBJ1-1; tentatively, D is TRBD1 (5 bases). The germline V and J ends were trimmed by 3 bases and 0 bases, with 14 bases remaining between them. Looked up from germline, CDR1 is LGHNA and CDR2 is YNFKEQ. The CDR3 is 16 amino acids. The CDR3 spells CASSQATGGLNTEAFF. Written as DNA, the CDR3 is TGTGCCAGCAGCCAGGCGACTGGGGGATTGAACACTGAAGCTTTCTTT.

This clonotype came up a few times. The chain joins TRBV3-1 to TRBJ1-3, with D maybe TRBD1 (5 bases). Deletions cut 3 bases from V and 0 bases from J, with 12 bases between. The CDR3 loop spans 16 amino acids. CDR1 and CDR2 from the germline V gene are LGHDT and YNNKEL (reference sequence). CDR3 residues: CASSHGGLVSGNTIYF. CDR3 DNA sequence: TGTGCCAGCAGCCACGGGGGACTCGTCTCTGGAAACACCATATATTTT.

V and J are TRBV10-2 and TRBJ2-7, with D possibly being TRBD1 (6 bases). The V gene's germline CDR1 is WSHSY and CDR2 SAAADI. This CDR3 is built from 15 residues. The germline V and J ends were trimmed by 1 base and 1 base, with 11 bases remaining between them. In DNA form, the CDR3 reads TGCGCCAGCAGTGAGTGGCCCAGGGGATCCTACGAGCAGTACTTC. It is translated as CASSEWPRGSYEQYF.

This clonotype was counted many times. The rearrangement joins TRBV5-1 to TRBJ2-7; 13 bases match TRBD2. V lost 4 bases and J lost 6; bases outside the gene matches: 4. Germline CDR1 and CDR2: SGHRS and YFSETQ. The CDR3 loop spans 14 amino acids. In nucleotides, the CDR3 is TGCGCCAGCAGCCTAGGGACTAGCGGGACCGAGCAGTACTTC. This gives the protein CASSLGTSGTEQYF.

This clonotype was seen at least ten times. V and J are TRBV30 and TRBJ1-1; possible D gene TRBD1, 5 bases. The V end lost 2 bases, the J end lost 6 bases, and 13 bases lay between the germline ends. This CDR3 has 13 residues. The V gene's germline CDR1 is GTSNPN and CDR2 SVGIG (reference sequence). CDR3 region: CAWSRGGRPEAFF. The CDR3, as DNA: TGTGCCTGGAGTAGGGGCGGTAGGCCTGAAGCTTTCTTT.

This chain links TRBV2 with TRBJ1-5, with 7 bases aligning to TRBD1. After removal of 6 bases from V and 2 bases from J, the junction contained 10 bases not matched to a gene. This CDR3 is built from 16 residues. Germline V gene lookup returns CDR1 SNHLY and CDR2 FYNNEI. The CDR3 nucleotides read TGTGCCAGCAGACATGATACCGGGACAGGCAATCAGCCCCAGCATTTT. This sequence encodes CASRHDTGTGNQPQHF.

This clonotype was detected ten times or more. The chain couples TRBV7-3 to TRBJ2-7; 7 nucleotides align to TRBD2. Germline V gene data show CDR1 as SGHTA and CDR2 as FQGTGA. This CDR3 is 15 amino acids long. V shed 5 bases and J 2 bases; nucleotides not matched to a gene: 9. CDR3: CASSAAAGSAYEQYF. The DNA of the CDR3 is TGTGCCAGCAGCGCCGCAGCGGGATCGGCCTACGAGCAGTACTTC.

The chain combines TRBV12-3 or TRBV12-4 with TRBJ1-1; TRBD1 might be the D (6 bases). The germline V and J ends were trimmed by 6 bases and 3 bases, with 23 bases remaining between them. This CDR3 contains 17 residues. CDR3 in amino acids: CASRPRGGPRMDTEAFF. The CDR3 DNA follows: TGTGCCAGCAGACCTAGGGGGGGGCCCCGGATGGACACTGAAGCTTTCTTT.

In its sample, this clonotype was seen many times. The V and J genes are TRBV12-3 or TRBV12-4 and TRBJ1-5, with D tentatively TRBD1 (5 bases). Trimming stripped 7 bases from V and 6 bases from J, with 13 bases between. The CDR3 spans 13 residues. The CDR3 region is CASKQGAGQPQHF. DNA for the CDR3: TGTGCCAGCAAACAAGGGGCAGGTCAGCCCCAGCATTTT.